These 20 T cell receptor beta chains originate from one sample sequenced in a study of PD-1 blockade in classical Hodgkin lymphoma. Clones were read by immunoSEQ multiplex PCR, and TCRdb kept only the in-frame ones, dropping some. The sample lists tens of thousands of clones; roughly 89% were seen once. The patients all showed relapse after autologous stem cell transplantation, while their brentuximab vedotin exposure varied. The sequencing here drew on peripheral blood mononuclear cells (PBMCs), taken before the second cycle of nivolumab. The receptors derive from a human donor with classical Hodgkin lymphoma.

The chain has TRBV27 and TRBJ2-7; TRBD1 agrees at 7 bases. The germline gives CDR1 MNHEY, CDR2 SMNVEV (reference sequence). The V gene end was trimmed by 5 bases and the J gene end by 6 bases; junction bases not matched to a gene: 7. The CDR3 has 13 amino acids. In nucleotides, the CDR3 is TGTGCCAGCAGTACCGACAGGGCAGGCGAGCAGTACTTC. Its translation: CASSTDRAGEQYF.

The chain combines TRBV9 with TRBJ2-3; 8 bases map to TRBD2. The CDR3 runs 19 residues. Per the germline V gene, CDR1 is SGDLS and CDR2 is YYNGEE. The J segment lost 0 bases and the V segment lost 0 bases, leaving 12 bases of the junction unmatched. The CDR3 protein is CASSVDPAGAFSSTDTQYF. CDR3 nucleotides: TGTGCCAGCAGCGTAGATCCAGCGGGAGCATTCTCTAGCACAGATACGCAGTATTTT.

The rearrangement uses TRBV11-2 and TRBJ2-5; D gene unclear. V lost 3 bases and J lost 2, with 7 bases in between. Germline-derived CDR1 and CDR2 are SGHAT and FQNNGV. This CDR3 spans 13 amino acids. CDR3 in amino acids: CASSFDGQETQYF. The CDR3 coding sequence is TGTGCCAGCAGCTTCGACGGACAAGAGACCCAGTACTTC.

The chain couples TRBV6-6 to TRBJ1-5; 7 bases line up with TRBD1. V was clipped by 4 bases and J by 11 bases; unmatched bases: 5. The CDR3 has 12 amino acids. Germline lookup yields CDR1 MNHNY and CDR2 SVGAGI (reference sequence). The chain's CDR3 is CASSSTGQAQHF. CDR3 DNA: TGTGCCAGCAGTTCGACAGGGCAGGCCCAGCATTTT.

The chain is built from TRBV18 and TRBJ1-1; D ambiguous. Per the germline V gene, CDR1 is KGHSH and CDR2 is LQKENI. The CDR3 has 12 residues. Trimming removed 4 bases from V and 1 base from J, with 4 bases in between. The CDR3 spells CASSRRNTEAFF. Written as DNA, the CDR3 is TGTGCCAGCTCACGGAGGAACACTGAAGCTTTCTTT.

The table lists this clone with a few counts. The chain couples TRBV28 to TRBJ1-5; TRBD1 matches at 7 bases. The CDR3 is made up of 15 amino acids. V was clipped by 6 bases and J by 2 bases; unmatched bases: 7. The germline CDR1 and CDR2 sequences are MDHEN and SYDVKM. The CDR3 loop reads CASRPGGLGNQPQHF. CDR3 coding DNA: TGTGCCAGCAGGCCAGGGGGTCTCGGCAATCAGCCCCAGCATTTT.

As DNA, the CDR3 is TGCGCCAGCAGCTTCGGCGGGGGAGGCACAGATACGCAGTATTTT. It specifies CASSFGGGGTDTQYF. This chain uses TRBV5-1 with TRBJ2-3, with 7 nucleotides matching TRBD2. The CDR3 runs to 15 residues. CDR1 is SGHRS and CDR2 is YFSETQ in the germline V gene. Trimming at V came to 2 bases and at J to 1 base, leaving 4 bases not matched to a gene.

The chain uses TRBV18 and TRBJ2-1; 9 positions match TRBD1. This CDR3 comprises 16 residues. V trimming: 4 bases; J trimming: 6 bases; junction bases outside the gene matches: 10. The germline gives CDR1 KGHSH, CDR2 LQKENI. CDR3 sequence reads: CASSLTGTGKTNEQFF. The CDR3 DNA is TGTGCCAGCTCACTAACCGGGACAGGGAAGACCAATGAGCAGTTCTTC.

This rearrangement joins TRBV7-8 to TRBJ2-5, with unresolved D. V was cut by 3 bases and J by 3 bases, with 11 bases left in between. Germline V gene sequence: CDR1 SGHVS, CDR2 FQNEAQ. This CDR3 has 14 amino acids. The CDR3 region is CASSLFGRKETQYF. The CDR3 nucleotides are TGTGCCAGCAGCTTGTTCGGACGTAAAGAGACCCAGTACTTC.

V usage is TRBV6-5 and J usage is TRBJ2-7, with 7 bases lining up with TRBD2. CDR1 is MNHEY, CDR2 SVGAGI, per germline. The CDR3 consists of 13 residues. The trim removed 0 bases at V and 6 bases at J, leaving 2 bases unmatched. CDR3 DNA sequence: TGTGCCAGCAGTTACTCGACGGGGGGCGAGCAGTACTTC. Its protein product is CASSYSTGGEQYF.

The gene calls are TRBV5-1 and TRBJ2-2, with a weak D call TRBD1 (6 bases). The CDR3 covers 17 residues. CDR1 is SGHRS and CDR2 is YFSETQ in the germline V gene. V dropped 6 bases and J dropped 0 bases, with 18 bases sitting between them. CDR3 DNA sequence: TGCGCCAGCAACGGCAGGGAGACAGGCGCGAACACCGGGGAGCTGTTTTTT. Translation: CASNGRETGANTGELFF.

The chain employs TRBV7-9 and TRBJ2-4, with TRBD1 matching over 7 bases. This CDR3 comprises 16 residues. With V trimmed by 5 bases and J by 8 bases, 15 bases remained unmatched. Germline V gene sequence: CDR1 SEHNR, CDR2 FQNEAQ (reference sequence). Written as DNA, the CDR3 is TGTGCCAGCAGCACACACAGGGGAAAGGGATTGGACATTCAGTACTTC. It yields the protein CASSTHRGKGLDIQYF.

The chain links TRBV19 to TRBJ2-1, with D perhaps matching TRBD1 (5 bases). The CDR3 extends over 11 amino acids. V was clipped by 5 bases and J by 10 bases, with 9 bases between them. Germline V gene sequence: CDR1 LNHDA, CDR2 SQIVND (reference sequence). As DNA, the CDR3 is TGTGCCAGTAGTCTCACAGGAGAGCAGTTCTTC. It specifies CASSLTGEQFF.

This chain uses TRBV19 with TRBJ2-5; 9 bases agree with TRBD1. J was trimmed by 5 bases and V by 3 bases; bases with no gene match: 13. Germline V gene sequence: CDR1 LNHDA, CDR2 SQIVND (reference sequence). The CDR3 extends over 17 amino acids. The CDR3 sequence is CASSITSSTGGRETQYF. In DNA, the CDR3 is TGTGCCAGTAGTATCACTTCGTCGACAGGGGGAAGGGAGACCCAGTACTTC.

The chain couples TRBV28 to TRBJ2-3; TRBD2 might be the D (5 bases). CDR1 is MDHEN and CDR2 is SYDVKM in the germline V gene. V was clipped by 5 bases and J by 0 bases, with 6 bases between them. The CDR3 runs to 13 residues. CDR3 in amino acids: CASSEGSTDTQYF. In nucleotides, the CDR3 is TGTGCCAGCAGTGAGGGTAGCACAGATACGCAGTATTTT.

The CDR3 nucleotides are TGCGCCAGCAGCCCGCGACAGGTCTCTTCTAATCAGCCCCAGCATTTT. This gives the protein CASSPRQVSSNQPQHF. The rearrangement links TRBV4-1 to TRBJ1-5; TRBD1 is a possible D gene (6 bases). The germline CDR1 and CDR2 sequences are MGHRA and YSYEKL. V was shortened by 4 bases and J by 4 bases, with 17 bases between the two germline ends. CDR3 length equals 16 residues.

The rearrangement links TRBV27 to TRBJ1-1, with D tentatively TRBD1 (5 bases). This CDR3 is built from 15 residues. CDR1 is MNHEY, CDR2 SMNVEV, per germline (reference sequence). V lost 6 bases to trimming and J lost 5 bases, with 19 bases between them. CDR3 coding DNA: TGTGCCAGCAGAGCAGACCAGGGTGATAAGACTGAAGCTTTCTTT. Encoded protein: CASRADQGDKTEAFF.

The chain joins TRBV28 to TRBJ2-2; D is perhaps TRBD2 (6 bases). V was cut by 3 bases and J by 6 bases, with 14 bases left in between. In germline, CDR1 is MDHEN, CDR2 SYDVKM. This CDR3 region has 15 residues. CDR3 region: CASSLLGLEPGELFF. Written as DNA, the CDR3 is TGTGCCAGCAGTTTGTTGGGACTCGAACCCGGGGAGCTGTTTTTT.

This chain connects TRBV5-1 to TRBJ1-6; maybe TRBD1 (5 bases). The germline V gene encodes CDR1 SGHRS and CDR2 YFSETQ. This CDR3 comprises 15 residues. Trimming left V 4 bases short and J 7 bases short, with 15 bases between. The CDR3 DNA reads TGCGCCAGCAGCCAAACGGACATTCCGAATTCACCCCTCCACTTT. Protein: CASSQTDIPNSPLHF.

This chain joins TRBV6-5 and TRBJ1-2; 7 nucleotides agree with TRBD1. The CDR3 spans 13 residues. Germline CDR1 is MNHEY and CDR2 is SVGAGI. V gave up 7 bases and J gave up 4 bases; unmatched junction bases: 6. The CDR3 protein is CASTRGHPYGYTF. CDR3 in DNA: TGTGCCAGCACTAGGGGGCACCCCTATGGCTACACCTTC.